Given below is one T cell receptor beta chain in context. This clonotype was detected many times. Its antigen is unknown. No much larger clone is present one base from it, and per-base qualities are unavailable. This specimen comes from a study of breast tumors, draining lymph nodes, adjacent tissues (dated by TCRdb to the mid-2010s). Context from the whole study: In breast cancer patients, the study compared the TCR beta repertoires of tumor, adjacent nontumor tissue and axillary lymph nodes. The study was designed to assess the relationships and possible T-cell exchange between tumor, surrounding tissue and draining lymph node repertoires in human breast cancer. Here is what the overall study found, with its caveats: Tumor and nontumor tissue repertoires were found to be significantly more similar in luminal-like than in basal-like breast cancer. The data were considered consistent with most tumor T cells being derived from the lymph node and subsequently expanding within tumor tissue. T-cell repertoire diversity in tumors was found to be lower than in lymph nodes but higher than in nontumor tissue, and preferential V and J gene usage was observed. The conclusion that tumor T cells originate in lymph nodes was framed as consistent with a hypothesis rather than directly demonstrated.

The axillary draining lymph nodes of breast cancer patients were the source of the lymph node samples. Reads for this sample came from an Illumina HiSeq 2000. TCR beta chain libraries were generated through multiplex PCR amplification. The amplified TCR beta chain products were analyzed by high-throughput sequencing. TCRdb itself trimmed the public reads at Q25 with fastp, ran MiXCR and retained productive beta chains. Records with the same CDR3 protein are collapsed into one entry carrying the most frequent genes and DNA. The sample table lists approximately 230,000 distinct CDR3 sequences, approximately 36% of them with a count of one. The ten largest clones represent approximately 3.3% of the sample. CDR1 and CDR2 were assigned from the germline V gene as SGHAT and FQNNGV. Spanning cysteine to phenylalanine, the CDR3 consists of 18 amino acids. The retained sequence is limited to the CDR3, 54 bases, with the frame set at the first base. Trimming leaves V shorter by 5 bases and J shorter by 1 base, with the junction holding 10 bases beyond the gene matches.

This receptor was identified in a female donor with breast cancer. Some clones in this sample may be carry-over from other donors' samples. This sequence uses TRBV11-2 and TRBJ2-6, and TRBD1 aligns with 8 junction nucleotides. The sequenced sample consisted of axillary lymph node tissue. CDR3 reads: CASSLWTGQKSGANVLTF. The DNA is TGTGCCAGCAGCCTGTGGACAGGGCAAAAATCTGGGGCCAACGTCCTGACTTTC.